This T cell receptor (beta chain) is from a study of shared clonotypes between healthy human individuals. Assay: immunoSEQ multiplex PCR; the TCRdb copy retains only in-frame clones and omits some. The sample lists 95,000 to 120,000 clones, under 70% seen once, with around 24% in the top ten. Study-wide findings and caveats: For naive CD4 cells, 4.5% to 6.5% of clonotypes were shared across a handful of donors. Rarefaction exposed incomplete sorted-subset sequencing despite large depth.

This clone came up once. Its target is unknown. The specimen sequenced was memory CD8+ T cells sorted from blood. The sample's subset: CD45RO+ cells pooled with CCR7-negative TemRA cells. The source is a woman aged 25 to 39 in good health.

The CDR3 sequence is CASSPRTSGPSEQYF. CDR3 bases: TGTGCCAGCAGCCCCCGGACTAGCGGACCCTCCGAGCAGTACTTC. The chain carries TRBV7-8 and TRBJ2-7, with TRBD2 matching over 10 bases. The CDR3 contains 15 residues. Germline trimming cut 5 bases from V and 6 bases from J; bases unmatched to any gene: 10. CDR1 SGHVS and CDR2 FQNEAQ come from the germline V gene.